Sequencing of this TCR beta chain was carried out in a study of identical twins. Template switching added a universal primer binding site, and final cDNA carried unique molecular identifiers. TCRdb fed the 5' RACE reads into MiXCR, producing one record per CDR3 protein. The table has 500,000 to 550,000 distinct CDR3 sequences, 22% seen once; the top ten hold roughly 0.91%. CDR3 length: 14 amino acids. Germline V lookup: CDR1 SGHTA, CDR2 FQGNSA. V was pared by 4 bases and J by 3 bases, with 6 bases of the junction left unmatched. This clonotype has a handful of counts. These data were likewise used in another study, on T cells expressing NK-cell markers.

The sequenced sample was CD4+ T cells sorted from blood. The sequence derives from a woman aged 18-30 years in good health. The chain has TRBV7-2 and TRBJ2-7; 7 bases match TRBD1. The CDR3 DNA reads TGTGCCAGCAGCTGGAGGACAGGCCTCTACGAGCAGTACTTC. It specifies CASSWRTGLYEQYF.